This T cell receptor beta chain was sequenced in a study of beta chain features in type 1 diabetes. Whole-study results and caveats: Within each of all four CD4+ subsets, Type 1 diabetes patients had TCRB CDR3s that were moderately but significantly shorter.

Investigators reverse transcribed all isolated RNA, so they sequenced expressed TCRB transcripts. Sequenced by immunoSEQ multiplex PCR; TCRdb stores in-frame clones only, minus some. The profile shows about 130,000 clones, about a tenth of them singletons. The CDR3 is 16 residues long. Germline lookup yields CDR1 SEHNR and CDR2 FQNEAQ (reference sequence). After removal of 2 bases from V and 3 bases from J, the junction contained 5 bases not matched to a gene. Purities in excess of 95% were seen in all sorted populations. A word on this clone: The antigen is unknown.

The sequenced sample consisted of central memory CD4+ T cells from blood. This TCR derives from a man aged 18 to 35 in good health. The rearrangement links TRBV7-9 to TRBJ1-1, with TRBD1 matching 11 bases. CDR3 loop: CASSLRTGGVYTEAFF. In DNA, the CDR3 is TGTGCCAGCAGCTTACGGACAGGGGGCGTGTACACTGAAGCTTTCTTT.